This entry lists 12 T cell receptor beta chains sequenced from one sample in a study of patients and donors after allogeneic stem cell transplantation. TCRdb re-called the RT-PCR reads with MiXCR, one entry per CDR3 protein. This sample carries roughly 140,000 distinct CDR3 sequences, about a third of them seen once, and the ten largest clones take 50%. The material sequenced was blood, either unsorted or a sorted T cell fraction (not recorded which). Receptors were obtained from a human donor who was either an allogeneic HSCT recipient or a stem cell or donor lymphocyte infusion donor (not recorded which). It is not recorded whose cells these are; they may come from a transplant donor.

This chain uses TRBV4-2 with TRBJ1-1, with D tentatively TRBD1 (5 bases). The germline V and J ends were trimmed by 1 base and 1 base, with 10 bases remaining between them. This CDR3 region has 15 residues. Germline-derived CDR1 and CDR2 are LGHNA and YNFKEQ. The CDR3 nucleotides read TGTGCCAGCAGCCAAGTGGGTGGGGGGAACACTGAAGCTTTCTTT. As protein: CASSQVGGGNTEAFF.

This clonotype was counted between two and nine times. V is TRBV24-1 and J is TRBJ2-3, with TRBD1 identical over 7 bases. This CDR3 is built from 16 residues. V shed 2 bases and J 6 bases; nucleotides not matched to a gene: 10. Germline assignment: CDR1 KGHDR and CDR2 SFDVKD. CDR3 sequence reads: CATSDSRTGGYDTQYF. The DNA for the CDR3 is TGTGCCACCAGTGATTCAAGGACAGGCGGCTATGATACGCAGTATTTT.

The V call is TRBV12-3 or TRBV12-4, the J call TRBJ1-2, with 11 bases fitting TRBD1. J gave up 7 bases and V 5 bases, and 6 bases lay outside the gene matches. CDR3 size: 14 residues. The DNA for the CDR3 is TGTGCCAGCAGTATGGGACAGGGGGGCCCTGGCTACACCTTC. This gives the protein CASSMGQGGPGYTF.

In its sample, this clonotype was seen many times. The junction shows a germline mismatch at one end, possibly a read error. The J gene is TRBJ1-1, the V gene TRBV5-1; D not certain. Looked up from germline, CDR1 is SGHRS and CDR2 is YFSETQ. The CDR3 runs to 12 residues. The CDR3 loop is CASRTGNTEAFF. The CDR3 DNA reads TGTGCCAGCAGGACTGGGAACACTGAAGCTTTCTTT.

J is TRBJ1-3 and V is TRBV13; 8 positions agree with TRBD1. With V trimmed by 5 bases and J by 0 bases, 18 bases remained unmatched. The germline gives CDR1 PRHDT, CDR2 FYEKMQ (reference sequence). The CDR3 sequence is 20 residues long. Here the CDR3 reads CASSLILRDRTSSSGNTIYF. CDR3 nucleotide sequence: TGTGCCAGCAGCCTCATCCTCCGGGACAGGACCTCGAGCTCTGGAAACACCATATATTTT. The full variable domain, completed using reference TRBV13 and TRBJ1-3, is AAGVIQSPRHLIKEKRETATLKCYPIPRHDTVYWYQQGPGQDPQFLISFYEKMQSDKGSIPDRFSAQQFSDYHSELNMSSLELGDSALYFCASSLILRDRTSSSGNTIYFGEGSWLTVV.

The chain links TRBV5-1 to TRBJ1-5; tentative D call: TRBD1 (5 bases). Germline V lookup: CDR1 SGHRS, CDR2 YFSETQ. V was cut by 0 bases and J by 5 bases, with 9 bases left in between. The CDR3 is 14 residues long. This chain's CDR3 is CASSLEGLDQPQHF. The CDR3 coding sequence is TGCGCCAGCAGCTTGGAGGGGTTGGATCAGCCCCAGCATTTT.

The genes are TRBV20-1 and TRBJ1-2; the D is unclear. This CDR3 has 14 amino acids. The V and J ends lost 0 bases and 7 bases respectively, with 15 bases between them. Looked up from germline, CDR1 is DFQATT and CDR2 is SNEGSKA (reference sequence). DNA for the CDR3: TGCAGTGCTAGAGATCAGGACGACCTCTTTGGCTACACCTTC. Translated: CSARDQDDLFGYTF.

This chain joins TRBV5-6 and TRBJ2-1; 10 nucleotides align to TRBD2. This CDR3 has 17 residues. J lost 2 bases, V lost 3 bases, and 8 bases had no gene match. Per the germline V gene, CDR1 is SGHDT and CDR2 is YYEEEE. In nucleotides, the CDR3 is TGTGCCAGCAGCTGGGCCCTAGCGGGGGAGGCCTACAATGAGCAGTTCTTC. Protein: CASSWALAGEAYNEQFF. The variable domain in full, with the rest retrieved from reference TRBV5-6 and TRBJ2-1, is DAGVTQSPTHLIKTRGQQVTLRCSPKSGHDTVSWYQQALGQGPQFIFQYYEEEERQRGNFPDRFSGHQFPNYSSELNVNALLLGDSALYLCASSWALAGEAYNEQFFGPGTRLTVL.

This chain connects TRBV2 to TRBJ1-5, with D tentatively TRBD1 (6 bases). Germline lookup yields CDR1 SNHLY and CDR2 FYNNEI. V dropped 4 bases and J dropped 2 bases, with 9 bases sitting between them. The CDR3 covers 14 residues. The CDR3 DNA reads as TGTGCCAGCAGTGCGGCAGGGGGCAATCAGCCCCAGCATTTT. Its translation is CASSAAGGNQPQHF.

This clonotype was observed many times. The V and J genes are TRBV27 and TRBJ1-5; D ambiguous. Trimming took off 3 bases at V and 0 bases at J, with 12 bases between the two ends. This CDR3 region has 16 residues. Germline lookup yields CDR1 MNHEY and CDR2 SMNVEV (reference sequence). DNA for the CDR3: TGTGCCAGCAGTTTCAGACACCCTTATAGCAATCAGCCCCAGCATTTT. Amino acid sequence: CASSFRHPYSNQPQHF.

Here the CDR3 DNA reads TGTGCCACCAGCAGAGAAAATCGGGACACTGAAGCTTTCTTT. As protein: CATSRENRDTEAFF. The J gene is TRBJ1-1, the V gene TRBV15; D uncertain. Looked up from germline, CDR1 is LNHNV and CDR2 is YYDKDF (reference sequence). This CDR3 contains 14 residues. Trimming removed 0 bases at V and 3 bases at J, with 8 bases between.

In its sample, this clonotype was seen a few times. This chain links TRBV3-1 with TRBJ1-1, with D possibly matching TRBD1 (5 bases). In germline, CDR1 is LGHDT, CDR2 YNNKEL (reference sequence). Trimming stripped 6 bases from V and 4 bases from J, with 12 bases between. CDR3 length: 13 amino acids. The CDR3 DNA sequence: TGTGCCAGCAGTCAAACCAGGGTCACTGAAGCTTTCTTT. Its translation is CASSQTRVTEAFF.